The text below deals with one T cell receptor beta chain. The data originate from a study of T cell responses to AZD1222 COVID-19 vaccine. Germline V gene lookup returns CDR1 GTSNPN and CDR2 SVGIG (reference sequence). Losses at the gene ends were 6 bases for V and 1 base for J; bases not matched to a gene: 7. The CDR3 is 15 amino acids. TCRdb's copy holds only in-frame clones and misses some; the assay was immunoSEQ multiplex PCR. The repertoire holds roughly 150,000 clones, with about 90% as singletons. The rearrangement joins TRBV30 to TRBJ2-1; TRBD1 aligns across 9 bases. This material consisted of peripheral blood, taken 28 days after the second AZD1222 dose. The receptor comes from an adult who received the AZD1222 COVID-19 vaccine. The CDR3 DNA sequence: TGTGCCTGCATTACTGGGACAGGGTCCTACAATGAGCAGTTCTTC. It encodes CACITGTGSYNEQFF. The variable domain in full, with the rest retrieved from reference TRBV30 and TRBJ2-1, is SQTIHQWPATLVQPVGSPLSLECTVEGTSNPNLYWYRQAAGRGLQLLFYSVGIGQISSEVPQNLSASRPQDRQFILSSKKLLLSDSGFYLCACITGTGSYNEQFFGPGTRLTVL.